This T cell receptor beta chain was observed in a study of regulatory T cells in long-lasting Graves disease. The wider study: Persistence in Graves' disease denoted antithyroid drug use beyond 5 years alongside positive TSH receptor antibodies.

The time point: persistent/refractory GD, antithyroid drugs over 5 years with positive TRAb. RNA from PBMCs was the source of the TCR library. In this sample, this clonotype turned up many times. As yet, its antigen is unknown. Overall study findings and caveats: Public clonotype sharing was higher in persistent than newly diagnosed patients. Graves' patients with persistent disease showed TCR diversity lower than patients newly diagnosed. Gene preferences differed: TRBV28, TRBJ1-2, TRBJ2-5 in persistent cases.

Construction of the TCR beta libraries employed iRepertoire HTBI primers in conjunction with Arm-PCR of CDR3 regions. TCRdb analysed the multiplex PCR reads with MiXCR anew, one entry per CDR3 protein. The sample has approximately 360,000 distinct CDR3 sequences, roughly 24% seen once. Germline V CDR1 and CDR2: SQVTM, ANQGSEA. The CDR3 totals 12 residues. J lost 4 bases, V lost 7 bases, and 6 bases had no gene match. The specimen was peripheral blood mononuclear cells (PBMCs), collected when the disease was refractory, from a patient treated with antithyroid drugs. This chain uses TRBV29-1 with TRBJ1-2, with 7 bases fitting TRBD1. This receptor was identified in a woman in her forties with Graves disease. DNA of the CDR3: TGCAGCGATCAAGACAGGGCCTATGGCTACACCTTC. Translated: CSDQDRAYGYTF.